This T cell receptor beta chain was found in a study of tumour-infiltrating T cells in Burkitt lymphoma. Study as a whole: Productive clonality predicted overall and progression-free survival.

TCRdb's table, derived via immunoSEQ multiplex PCR, lists solely in-frame clones and lacks some. In the table there are under 15,000 clones, approximately 30% of which are singletons. The CDR3 is 16 residues long. The germline V gene encodes CDR1 SEHNR and CDR2 FQNEAQ (reference sequence). V lost 1 base to trimming and J lost 6 bases; unmatched junction nucleotides: 8. The rearrangement links TRBV7-9 to TRBJ1-3; 8 positions match TRBD1. This TCR was sampled from a human donor with diffuse large B-cell lymphoma. Sequenced: tumor tissue. As DNA, the CDR3 is TGTGCCAGCAGCTTAGGACTAGGACAGGGATCAAACACCATATATTTT. The encoded protein is CASSLGLGQGSNTIYF.